The 7 T cell receptor beta chains in this list originate from one sample, sequenced in a study of blood T cell repertoires in COVID-19. Here immunoSEQ multiplex PCR was the method, and the copy in TCRdb shows in-frame clones only, minus some. The top ten hold 1.5% to 2% of the sample, which has over 200,000 clones, under 90% seen once. Specimen: PBMCs or T cells enriched from blood (not recorded which). The receptors come from a man aged 60-69 years who had recovered from COVID-19.

A few counts support this clone. The CDR3: CASSLGGYNSPLHF. The CDR3 region has the DNA TGTGCCAGCAGTTTAGGGGGCTATAATTCACCCCTCCACTTT. The chain recombines TRBV6-2 or TRBV6-3 with TRBJ1-6; possible D gene TRBD1, 6 bases. Per germline, CDR1 MNHEY and CDR2 SVGEGT. CDR3 size: 14 residues. Between the trimmed V and J ends, which lost 4 bases and 3 bases, there was a span of 7 bases.

This chain links TRBV6-2 or TRBV6-3 with TRBJ2-1; D unclear. The V and J ends lost 2 bases and 0 bases respectively, with 14 bases between them. The CDR3 runs to 17 residues. The V gene's germline CDR1 is MNHEY and CDR2 SVGEGT. The CDR3 loop reads CASSYPPGKSSYNEQFF. The CDR3 DNA is TGTGCCAGCAGTTACCCCCCGGGTAAGAGCTCCTACAATGAGCAGTTCTTC.

CDR3 nucleotide sequence: TGCGCCAGCAGCCCCCTCCTAGCGGGGGCGGGGGAGACCCAGTACTTC. Its translation: CASSPLLAGAGETQYF. The chain recombines TRBV5-1 with TRBJ2-5; TRBD2 matches at 10 bases. Unmatched junction bases numbered 11, after V lost 4 bases and J lost 5 bases. This CDR3 has 16 residues. Germline-derived CDR1 and CDR2 are SGHRS and YFSETQ.

This clone was detected once. The gene calls are TRBV4-2 and TRBJ2-2; no firm D call. Trimming shortened V by 0 bases and J by 4 bases, and 3 bases separated the two germline ends. CDR3 length: 13 residues. The germline V gene has CDR1 LGHNA and CDR2 YNFKEQ. The CDR3 loop is CASSQEATGELFF. CDR3 DNA: TGTGCCAGCAGCCAAGAAGCCACCGGGGAGCTGTTTTTT.

This sequence joins TRBV5-5 and TRBJ2-2, with 7 bases identical to TRBD2. This CDR3 is built from 16 residues. Per germline, CDR1 SGHKS and CDR2 YYEKEE (reference sequence). The trim removed 1 base at V and 3 bases at J, leaving 6 bases unmatched. CDR3: CASSLPVGGDTGELFF. The DNA of the CDR3 is TGTGCCAGCAGCTTGCCCGTGGGGGGGGACACCGGGGAGCTGTTTTTT.

The chain combines TRBV19 with TRBJ1-3; tentative D call: TRBD1 (5 bases). The V and J ends lost 7 bases and 1 base respectively, with 11 bases between them. This CDR3 is built from 14 residues. Germline CDR1 reads LNHDA; CDR2 reads SQIVND (reference sequence). This CDR3 reads CASKATASGNTIYF. CDR3 DNA: TGTGCCAGTAAAGCGACAGCTTCTGGAAACACCATATATTTT.

The chain combines TRBV7-2 with TRBJ2-1; D is unclear. The CDR3 consists of 14 residues. Germline V gene data show CDR1 as SGHTA and CDR2 as FQGNSA. V lost 5 bases, J lost 5 bases, and 13 bases lay in between. CDR3 DNA sequence: TGTGCCAGCAGCCACTTAGTTTTTAACAATGAGCAGTTCTTC. Translation gives CASSHLVFNNEQFF.